What follows is one TCR beta chain and its context. The data stem from a study of T cells in localized non-small cell lung cancer. Produced via immunoSEQ multiplex PCR; TCRdb's table is partial and in-frame only. The profile covers a few thousand clones, with about 20% appearing a single time and over 15% taken by the ten largest. The V and J ends lost 4 bases and 8 bases respectively, with 9 bases between them. The CDR3 spans 12 residues. Germline V gene sequence: CDR1 MDHEN, CDR2 SYDVKM. V is TRBV28 and J is TRBJ2-1; D gene unclear. The clonotype originates from a male donor older than 55 with stage I lung adenocarcinoma. Material: lung tumor tissue, obtained before any cancer treatment. CDR3 region: CASSSSWDEQFF. CDR3 nucleotide sequence: TGTGCCAGCAGTTCCAGTTGGGATGAGCAGTTCTTC.